A selection of T cell receptor beta chains follows, all from one sample in a study of T cells in Graves' hyperthyroidism and ophthalmopathy. TCRdb re-called the multiplex PCR reads through MiXCR, storing one row per CDR3 protein. The sample holds about 640,000 distinct CDR3 sequences, around 21% seen once. The sample comprised blood. The receptors originated from a man aged 30 to 45 with Graves' ophthalmopathy. CDR3s include the opening cysteine and the closing phenylalanine or tryptophan. The order of the fields is V gene, D gene, J gene, clone size, CDR3 DNA, CDR3 protein. The D gene is left open where the match is weak. Rows may omit the clone size; those that give it use once, few, many or a size class.

v_call: TRBV11-2
d_call: -
j_call: TRBJ2-2
clone_size: few
cdr3_nt: TGTGCCAGCAGCTTAGTTAGCGGAGCGAACACCGGGGAGCTGTTTTTT
cdr3_aa: CASSLVSGANTGELFF

v_call: TRBV7-9
d_call: TRBD2
j_call: TRBJ2-1
clone_size: -
cdr3_nt: TGTGCCAGCAGCCCGATGGGGGGACTAGCGGGAGTAGAGTTCTACAATGAGCAGTTCTTC
cdr3_aa: CASSPMGGLAGVEFYNEQFF

v_call: TRBV20-1
d_call: -
j_call: TRBJ2-1
clone_size: -
cdr3_nt: TGCAGTGCTAGATCCCACAGGGTTGGTGCATATGAGCAGTTCTTC
cdr3_aa: CSARSHRVGAYEQFF

v_call: TRBV9
d_call: -
j_call: TRBJ2-5
clone_size: -
cdr3_nt: TGTGCCAGCAGCGTAGCGCGATCACACGGGCAAGAGACCCAGTACTTC
cdr3_aa: CASSVARSHGQETQYF

v_call: TRBV6-1
d_call: TRBD1
j_call: TRBJ2-1
clone_size: few
cdr3_nt: TGTGCCAGCAGTACCACGCCTGGACAGGGTGGTGGTAATGAGCAGTTCTTC
cdr3_aa: CASSTTPGQGGGNEQFF

v_call: TRBV20-1
d_call: -
j_call: TRBJ2-3
clone_size: many
cdr3_nt: TGCAGTGCCTCTATCCCGGCAGGCACAGATACGCAGTATTTT
cdr3_aa: CSASIPAGTDTQYF

v_call: TRBV12-3/TRBV12-4
d_call: TRBD2
j_call: TRBJ2-1
clone_size: -
cdr3_nt: TGTGCCAGCAGGACTACTAGCGCCAACTACAATGAGCAGTTCTTC
cdr3_aa: CASRTTSANYNEQFF

v_call: TRBV6-1
d_call: -
j_call: TRBJ2-2
clone_size: few
cdr3_nt: TGTGCCAGCCGCAGGACATCGAACACCGGGGAGCTGTTTTTT
cdr3_aa: CASRRTSNTGELFF

v_call: TRBV10-3
d_call: -
j_call: TRBJ2-2
clone_size: -
cdr3_nt: TGTGCCATCAGGGAGGGGATCGGGGAGCTGTTTTTT
cdr3_aa: CAIREGIGELFF

v_call: TRBV27
d_call: -
j_call: TRBJ2-7
clone_size: many
cdr3_nt: TGTGCCAGCAGCTCCTACAGCCGGTGGGCCTACGAGCAGTACTTC
cdr3_aa: CASSSYSRWAYEQYF

v_call: TRBV7-2
d_call: -
j_call: TRBJ2-1
clone_size: many
cdr3_nt: TGTGCCAGCAGCTTAGCCCAGGGGGGTGGCAATGAGCAGTTCTTC
cdr3_aa: CASSLAQGGGNEQFF

v_call: TRBV5-1
d_call: TRBD1
j_call: TRBJ1-1
clone_size: -
cdr3_nt: TGCGCCAGCAGCTTGGGAAGGGGGCGAGGGATGAACACTGAAGCTTTCTTT
cdr3_aa: CASSLGRGRGMNTEAFF

v_call: TRBV20-1
d_call: -
j_call: TRBJ2-7
clone_size: -
cdr3_nt: TGCAGTGCTAGAGCAGACAGCTCCTACGAGCAGTACTTC
cdr3_aa: CSARADSSYEQYF

v_call: TRBV5-1
d_call: -
j_call: TRBJ2-2
clone_size: many
cdr3_nt: TGCGCCAGCAGCCCCGGAGGGAACACCGGGGAGCTGTTTTTT
cdr3_aa: CASSPGGNTGELFF

v_call: TRBV15
d_call: -
j_call: TRBJ2-7
clone_size: -
cdr3_nt: TGTGCCACCAGCAGATCGCAGGGTCCCTACGAGCAGTACTTC
cdr3_aa: CATSRSQGPYEQYF

v_call: TRBV5-1
d_call: -
j_call: TRBJ2-6
clone_size: -
cdr3_nt: TGCGCCAGCAGCTTTCAGGGACCCGGGGCCAACGTCCTGACTTTC
cdr3_aa: CASSFQGPGANVLTF

v_call: TRBV30
d_call: -
j_call: TRBJ2-5
clone_size: few
cdr3_nt: TGTGCCTGGAGTATAATAGGAGAGACCCAGTACTTC
cdr3_aa: CAWSIIGETQYF

v_call: TRBV11-1
d_call: TRBD2
j_call: TRBJ2-1
clone_size: few
cdr3_nt: TGTGCCAGCAGCTCGACTAGCGGAGGGGGGCTTCTGCAGTTCTTC
cdr3_aa: CASSSTSGGGLLQFF

v_call: TRBV20-1
d_call: -
j_call: TRBJ1-5
clone_size: many
cdr3_nt: TGCAGTGCTAGAGATCTGGGGGGTGGTCAGCCCCAGCATTTT
cdr3_aa: CSARDLGGGQPQHF

v_call: TRBV4-1
d_call: TRBD2
j_call: TRBJ2-1
clone_size: -
cdr3_nt: TGCGCCAGCAGCCAAGAGACTAGCAGACTTAATGAGCAGTTCTTC
cdr3_aa: CASSQETSRLNEQFF